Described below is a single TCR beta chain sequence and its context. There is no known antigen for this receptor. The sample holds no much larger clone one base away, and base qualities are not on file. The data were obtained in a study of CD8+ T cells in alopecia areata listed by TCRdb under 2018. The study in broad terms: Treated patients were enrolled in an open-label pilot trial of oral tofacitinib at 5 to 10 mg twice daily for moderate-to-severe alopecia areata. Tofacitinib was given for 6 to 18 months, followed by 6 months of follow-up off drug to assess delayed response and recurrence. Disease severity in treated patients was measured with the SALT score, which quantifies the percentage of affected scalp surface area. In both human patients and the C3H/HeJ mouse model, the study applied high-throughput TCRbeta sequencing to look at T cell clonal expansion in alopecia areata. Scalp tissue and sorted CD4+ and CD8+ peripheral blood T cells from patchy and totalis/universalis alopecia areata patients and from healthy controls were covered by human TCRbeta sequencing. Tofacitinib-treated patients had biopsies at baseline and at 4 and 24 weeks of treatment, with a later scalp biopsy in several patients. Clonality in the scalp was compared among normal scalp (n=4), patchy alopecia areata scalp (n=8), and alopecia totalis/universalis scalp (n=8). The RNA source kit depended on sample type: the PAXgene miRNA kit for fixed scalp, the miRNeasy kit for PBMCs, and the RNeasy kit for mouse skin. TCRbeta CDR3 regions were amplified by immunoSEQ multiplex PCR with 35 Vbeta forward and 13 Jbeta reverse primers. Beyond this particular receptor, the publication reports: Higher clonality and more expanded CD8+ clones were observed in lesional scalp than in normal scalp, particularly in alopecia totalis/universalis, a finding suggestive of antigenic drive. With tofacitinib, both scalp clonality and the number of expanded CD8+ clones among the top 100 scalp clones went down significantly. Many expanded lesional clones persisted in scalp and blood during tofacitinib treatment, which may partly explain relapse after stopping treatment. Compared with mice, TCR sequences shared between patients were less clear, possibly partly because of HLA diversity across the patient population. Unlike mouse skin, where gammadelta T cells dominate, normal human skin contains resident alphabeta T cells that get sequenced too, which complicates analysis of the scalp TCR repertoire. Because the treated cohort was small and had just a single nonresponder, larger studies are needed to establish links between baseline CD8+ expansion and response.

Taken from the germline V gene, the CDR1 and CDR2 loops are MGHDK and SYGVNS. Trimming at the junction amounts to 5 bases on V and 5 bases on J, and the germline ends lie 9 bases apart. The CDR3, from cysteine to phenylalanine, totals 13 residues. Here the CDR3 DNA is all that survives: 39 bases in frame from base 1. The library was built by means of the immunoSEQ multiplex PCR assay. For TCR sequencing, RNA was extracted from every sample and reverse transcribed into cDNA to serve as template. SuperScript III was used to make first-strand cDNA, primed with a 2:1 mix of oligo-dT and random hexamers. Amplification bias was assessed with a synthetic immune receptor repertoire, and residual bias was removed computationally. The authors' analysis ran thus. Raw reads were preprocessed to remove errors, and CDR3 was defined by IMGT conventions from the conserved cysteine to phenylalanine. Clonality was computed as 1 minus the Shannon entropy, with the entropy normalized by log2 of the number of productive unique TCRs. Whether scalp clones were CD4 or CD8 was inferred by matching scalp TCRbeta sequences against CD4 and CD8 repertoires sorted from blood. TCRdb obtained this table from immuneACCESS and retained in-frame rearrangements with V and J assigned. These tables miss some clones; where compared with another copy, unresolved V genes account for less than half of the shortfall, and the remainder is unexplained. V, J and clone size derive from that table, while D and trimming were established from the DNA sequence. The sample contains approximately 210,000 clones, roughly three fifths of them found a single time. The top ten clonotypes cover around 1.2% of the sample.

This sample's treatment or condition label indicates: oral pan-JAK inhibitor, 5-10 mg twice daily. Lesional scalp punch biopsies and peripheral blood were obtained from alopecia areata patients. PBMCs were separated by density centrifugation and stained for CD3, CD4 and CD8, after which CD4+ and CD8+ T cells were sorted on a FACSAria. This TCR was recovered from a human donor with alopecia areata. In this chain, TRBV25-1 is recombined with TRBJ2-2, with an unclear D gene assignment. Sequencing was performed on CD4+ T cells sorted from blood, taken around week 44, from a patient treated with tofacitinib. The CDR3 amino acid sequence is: CASSSVGTGELFF. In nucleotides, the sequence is TGTGCCAGCAGTTCCGTGGGAACCGGGGAGCTGTTTTTT.